Below, one T cell receptor (beta chain) is given with its context. This clone was recorded a few times. The antigen it binds to is not known. Nothing much larger sits one base from this clone, and base qualities are not available. The protocol used for the library was the immunoSEQ multiplex PCR assay. For the multiplex PCR, a mixture combining 60 forward primers for TCR Vbeta segments and 13 reverse primers for TCR Jbeta segments was used. The CDR3 region of rearranged TCR beta genes was amplified from genomic DNA by a multiplex PCR assay. On the Illumina HiSeq System, the amplified TCR beta libraries were sequenced as 87-base-pair reads. Turning to the authors' computational methods: In a later analysis, 77 million or so unique TCR beta chains were counted across the 500 to 850 repertoires, and approximately 9.9 million of these chains were shared by at least two donors. Raw reads were error-corrected and collapsed into unique sequences by a nearest-neighbor algorithm in which closely related sequences were merged to remove PCR and sequencing errors. Alignment of CDR3 sequences to IMGT reference sequences was used to assign V, D and J gene segments. For a sequence to be retained, at least a six-nucleotide match to both a V gene segment and a J gene segment was required. Rearrangements were called productive when the CDR3 lacked stop codons and stayed in frame with V and J; all others were non-productive. CDR3 was defined by IMGT convention, running from the second conserved V-encoded cysteine to the conserved J-encoded phenylalanine. Sequences without an unambiguous match to a single V gene segment were excluded from the earlier analysis of over 500 of the donors. In an earlier analysis of some 590 of the donors, V segments were called functional above 56.7% productive rearrangements and were called segregating when the between-donor standard deviation exceeded 5%. A statistical classification framework was built for diagnosing cytomegalovirus status from the catalog of TCR beta chain sequences. In a later analysis, TCR nucleotide sequences were compared against IMGT/GENE-DB human TR gene sequences so that V and J genes could be assigned. The TCRdist pipeline was used in a later analysis to assign CDR3 sequences and most-parsimonious VDJ recombination scenarios. A later analysis defined each TCR beta chain by its CDR3 amino acid sequence plus V-gene family, and excluded reads lacking a unique V-gene family. As a way to deal with suspected cross-contamination and a sequencing artifact, a later analysis dropped roughly 620 nucleotide sequences that were highly shared and had low generation probability. In a later analysis, a clonal expansion index was calculated for each public chain from normalized within-repertoire ranks of inferred template counts. A later analysis computed generation probabilities with a VDJ recombination model fitted to out-of-frame rearrangements, and checked the results against IGoR. Hypergeometric tests were used in a later analysis to score TCR-TCR, TCR-HLA and TCR-CMV co-occurrence, with a repertoire-size bias correction applied to the TCR pairs. In a later analysis, false discovery rates were estimated by permuting HLA or CMV assignments 20 times. A later analysis grouped co-occurring TCRs with DBSCAN, adding TCRdist sequence similarity when clustering within HLA-allele-positive subsets. Repertoires with fewer than 30,000 or more than 120,000 public chains were left out of co-occurrence clustering, as were a few repertoires with anomalous nucleotide sharing. The table comes from immuneACCESS by way of TCRdb, which keeps in-frame sequences with V and J called. Part of the clones is missing from these tables; in studies checked, under half for an unresolved V gene and the rest for unknown reasons. Clone size and the V and J calls come from that table; the DNA yielded D and trimming. The sample data list more than 100,000 clones, and roughly 80% of these were observed just once. The ten most abundant clones make up over 4% of the sample.

The cohort comprised fewer than 750 healthy bone marrow donors. At the time of sampling, every cohort member was nominally healthy, though immune exposures that went unrecorded were likely present. The donor was CMV seropositive and was included in the group of some 290 seropositive cohort members. A peripheral blood sample was provided by each donor, and peripheral blood mononuclear cells were used for TCR beta sequencing. Genomic DNA extraction from the blood cell samples was performed with the Qiagen DNeasy Blood Extraction Kit. The data belong to a study of cytomegalovirus exposure and HLA in healthy donors (dated 2017 in TCRdb). In terms of the full investigation: According to an earlier analysis of several hundred of the donors, 200 million or so T cells yielded over 90 million unique TCR beta sequences and around 300 Gb of sequence data. An early release that covered 500 to 800 HLA-typed donors contained 250 to 350 gigabases of sequencing data and tens of millions of unique TCR sequences. The genetic ancestry cluster associated with self-reported Caucasian donors included over 80% of the 300 to 400 genotyped donors. The aim of the study was to test whether cataloging public T cell receptors could identify signatures of past pathogen exposure. The study used immunosequencing to profile the T cell repertoires of around 600 subjects and linked those repertoires to cytomegalovirus serostatus. A separate validation cohort of over 95 different subjects was used in addition to the approximately 700-subject first cohort. High-throughput TCR immunosequencing, statistical association of individual TCRs with disease status, and machine learning were combined to predict cytomegalovirus infection status. A later analysis re-examined previously published TCR beta repertoires from over 500 donors and added high-resolution HLA genotyping to investigate patterns of TCR occurrence. The later analysis used no new phenotypic data to find candidate immune exposures, relying instead on TCR beta sequences and their occurrence across donors. To decide whether each TCR beta V gene segment behaved as functional or pseudogenic, an earlier analysis of approximately 600 of the donors relied on high-throughput TCR beta sequencing. Donor age, sex, ethnicity and CMV serostatus were collected together with the repertoire data. In a later genetic analysis, genome-wide SNP genotypes for about three fifths of the roughly 670 donors were used, and that subset was treated as a discovery cohort. Every repertoire in the discovery cohort had been generated on one and the same sequencing platform. HLA typing included class I and class II loci at four-digit resolution. Typing coverage differed by locus: A, B, C, DRB1 and DQB1 were typed in roughly 620-640 donors, DQA1 in about 500, DPA1 in roughly 590, and DPB1 in just under 490. Roughly 5 DR-DQ haplotypes were handled as single units for association and clustering, since linkage in the cohort was strong. Across around 400 genotyped donors of the cohort, an average of about 240,000 unique TCR beta nucleotide sequences per donor were sequenced, and approximately 17% of those sequences were non-productive.

Taken from cysteine to phenylalanine, the CDR3 has 17 residues. Of all the DNA, just the CDR3 is kept, 51 bases in frame from base 1. For this chain, trimming is 2 bases at the V end and 0 bases at the J end, and the number of junction bases without a gene match is 4. Based on the germline V gene, the CDR1 and CDR2 sequences are MNHNS and SASEGT. What the authors observed across the whole study: A later analysis found that TCR association rates varied across HLA loci, with DRB1 alleles showing the most associated TCRs and HLA-C alleles the fewest. Correlated functional status among segregating V segments might reflect linkage disequilibrium, but an unknown experimental factor could not be ruled out. An earlier analysis of some 560 of the donors showed that most TCR beta V segments appeared in productive rearrangements either about 90% or about 30% of the time, which broadly matched IMGT annotations. The classifier was reported to diagnose cytomegalovirus status with high specificity and sensitivity in both the original and validation cohorts. This cohort had only TCR beta chains sequenced, and the lack of alpha or paired-chain data limited which features could be detected. A later analysis found that most CMV-associated TCR beta chains appeared HLA-restricted, with HLA associations seemingly driven largely by CMV exposure. In the study, roughly 160 TCR beta chains were listed as associated with cytomegalovirus. In a later analysis, HLA-associated TCR beta chains were found to be more clonally expanded and to have lower generation probabilities than equally common non-associated chains. In a later genetic analysis, a missense DCLRE1C variant was associated with V-gene and J-gene trimming of TCR beta chains, and the association was replicated in an independent cohort. Specific HLA alleles were associated with 16,951 TCR beta sequences at a false discovery rate of 0.05 in a later analysis. Across donors, most TCR sequences were observed very rarely, whereas some public TCRs were present in many individuals. The sequencing pipeline was judged likely to have produced a cluster of highly shared sequence variants as a technical artifact. Immune exposure information for the cohort was limited to CMV serostatus. When HLA alleles, especially DR and DQ, strongly co-occurred, attributing TCR associations to individual alleles was difficult. Compared with the approximately 670-donor mean, donors in an Asian-associated ancestry cluster had fewer N-insertions in productive TCRs, according to a later genetic analysis. The 87-base-pair reads could not distinguish some IMGT-functional V segments, including TRBV6-2 and TRBV6-3, so those segments were excluded. Because HLA typing was unavailable for some donors at each locus, only the typed subset was used in association tests. According to a later analysis, parvovirus B19, influenza, CMV and Epstein-Barr virus appeared linked to several top co-occurrence clusters. The earlier analysis of 450 to 700 of the donors excluded approximately 17 rarely observed V segments, including chromosome 9 orphons, because counts were too low. Presence/absence analyses assumed roughly uniform sequencing depth across donors, an assumption that may not hold. In vitro tests confirmed that a few of the cytomegalovirus-associated TCR beta chains recognize cytomegalovirus antigens. It was suggested by the authors that the approach could potentially be generalized to other disease states and immunological phenotypes. A further reported finding was that TCR beta sequences accurately predicted the HLA-A and HLA-B alleles for most subjects in the first cohort.

The origin of this receptor is a middle-aged man in good health and CMV-seropositive. The sequence is built from TRBV6-1 and TRBJ2-2; 9 central bases correspond to TRBD2. Sequencing was done on a sample of PBMCs. The CDR3 sequence is CASSESLAGANTGELFF. The nucleotide sequence is TGTGCCAGCAGTGAAAGTTTAGCGGGGGCGAACACCGGGGAGCTGTTTTTT.